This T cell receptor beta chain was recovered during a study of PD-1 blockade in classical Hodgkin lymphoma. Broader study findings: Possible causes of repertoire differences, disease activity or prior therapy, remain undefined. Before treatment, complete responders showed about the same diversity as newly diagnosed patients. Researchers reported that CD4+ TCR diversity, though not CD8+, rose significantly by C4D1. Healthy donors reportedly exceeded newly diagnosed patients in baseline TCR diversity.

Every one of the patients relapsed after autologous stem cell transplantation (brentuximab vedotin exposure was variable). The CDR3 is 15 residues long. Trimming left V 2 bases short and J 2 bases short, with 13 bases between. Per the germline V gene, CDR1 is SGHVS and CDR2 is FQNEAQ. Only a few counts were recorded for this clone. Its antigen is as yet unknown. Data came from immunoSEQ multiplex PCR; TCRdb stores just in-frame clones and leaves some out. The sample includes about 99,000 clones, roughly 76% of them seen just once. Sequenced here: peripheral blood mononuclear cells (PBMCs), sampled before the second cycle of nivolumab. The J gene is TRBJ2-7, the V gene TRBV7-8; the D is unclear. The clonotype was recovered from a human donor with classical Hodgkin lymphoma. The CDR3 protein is CASSLYLGVPYEQYF. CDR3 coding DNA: TGTGCCAGCAGCTTATATCTTGGGGTACCCTACGAGCAGTACTTC. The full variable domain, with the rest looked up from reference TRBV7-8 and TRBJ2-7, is GAGVSQSPRYKVAKRGQDVALRCDPISGHVSLFWYQQALGQGPEFLTYFQNEAQLDKSGLPSDRFFAERPEGSVSTLKIQRTQQEDSAVYLCASSLYLGVPYEQYFGPGTRLTVT.